This T cell receptor beta chain was identified during a study of cytomegalovirus exposure and HLA in healthy donors. The germline V gene encodes CDR1 MNHNS and CDR2 SASEGT. This CDR3 spans 14 amino acids. With 7 bases removed from V and 4 bases from J, the gap between germline ends came to 17 bases. The PCR used 60 Vbeta and 13 Jbeta primers. Profiled with immunoSEQ multiplex PCR; TCRdb holds only in-frame clones, not every one. The sample holds about 140,000 clones, approximately 80% seen once. What was sequenced was PBMCs. V is TRBV6-1 and J is TRBJ2-7, with a weak D call TRBD1 (6 bases). This sequence originates from a female donor in good health and CMV-seropositive. The CDR3 loop is CASTSGQSPYEQYF. The CDR3 DNA sequence: TGTGCCAGCACCTCGGGACAATCCCCTTACGAGCAGTACTTC.